One T cell receptor (beta chain) is described in this entry. Its specificity is unknown. This entry comes from a study of blood T cells in healthy people across ages. Broader study findings: Donor CMV status was unknown, possibly confounding expanded clonotype changes. The study regarded diversity estimates from one million T cells as underestimates.

Combining a sample-barcoded 5' primer with a J-beta primer mix, a second PCR ran for 7 to 11 cycles. From the 5' RACE reads, TCRdb called clonotypes with MiXCR, one entry per CDR3 protein. This table holds about a million distinct CDR3 sequences, less than 45% found once. CDR3 length: 15 amino acids. Germline assignment: CDR1 DFQATT and CDR2 SNEGSKA (reference sequence). V shed 0 bases and J shed 0 bases, with 11 bases lying between them. This TCR came from a man younger than 30 in good health. Material for sequencing was blood. The chain carries TRBV20-1 and TRBJ1-1; TRBD1 is a possible D gene (5 bases). As DNA, the CDR3 is TGCAGTGCTAGAGATAACCAGGGCATGAACACTGAAGCTTTCTTT. Translated: CSARDNQGMNTEAFF.